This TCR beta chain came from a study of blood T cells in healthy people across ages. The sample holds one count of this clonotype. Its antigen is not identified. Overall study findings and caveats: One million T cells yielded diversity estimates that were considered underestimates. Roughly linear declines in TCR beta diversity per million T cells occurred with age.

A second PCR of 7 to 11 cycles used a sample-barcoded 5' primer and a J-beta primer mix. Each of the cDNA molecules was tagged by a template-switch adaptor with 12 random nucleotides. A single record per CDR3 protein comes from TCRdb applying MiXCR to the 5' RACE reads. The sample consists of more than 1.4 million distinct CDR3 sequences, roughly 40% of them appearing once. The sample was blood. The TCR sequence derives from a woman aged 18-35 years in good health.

The CDR3 protein is CATDLYTQYF. The DNA for the CDR3 is TGTGCCACCGATTTATATACGCAGTATTTT. The genes are TRBV6-1 and TRBJ2-3; D remains unclear. Trimming left V 10 bases short and J 7 bases short, with 9 bases between. This CDR3 contains 10 residues. Looked up from germline, CDR1 is MNHNS and CDR2 is SASEGT.